A selection of T cell receptor beta chains follows, all from one sample in a study of blood T cell repertoires in COVID-19. The assay was immunoSEQ multiplex PCR, and TCRdb's table has in-frame clones only and misses some. The data hold some 130,000 clones, with about nine tenths observed a single time. Sequencing input: PBMCs or T cells enriched from blood (not recorded which). The receptor source for this set is a man in his forties or fifties who had recovered from COVID-19. Both conserved end residues are part of each CDR3. D genes are given only for firm matches. The size field is filled for only some rows; it gives once, few, many or a size class.

d_gene	v_gene	j_gene	abundance	CDR3nt	CDR3aa
TRBD1	TRBV7-9	TRBJ2-7	NA	TGTGCCAGCAGCGCCAAAGGGACAGGTCCTACCTACGAGCAGTACTTC	CASSAKGTGPTYEQYF
NA	TRBV18	TRBJ2-3	NA	TGTGCCAGCTCCCGGACTTTCACAGATACGCAGTATTTT	CASSRTFTDTQYF
TRBD1	TRBV19	TRBJ2-7	NA	TGTGCCAGTAGTATAGGTATGGTTACAGGGGGCTACGAGCAGTACTTC	CASSIGMVTGGYEQYF
TRBD2	TRBV7-6	TRBJ2-1	NA	TGTGCCAGCAGCTTAACCACTAGCGGGAGCTATGAGCAGTTCTTC	CASSLTTSGSYEQFF
TRBD1	TRBV5-1	TRBJ2-3	NA	TGCGCCAGCAGCTTGGGAGGACAGGGGGCTGCAGATACGCAGTATTTT	CASSLGGQGAADTQYF
TRBD1	TRBV18	TRBJ2-6	NA	TGTGCCAGCTCACTGACAGGGGCTGGGGCCAACGTCCTGACTTTC	CASSLTGAGANVLTF
NA	TRBV29-1	TRBJ1-1	NA	TGCAGCGCGGACATCATGAACACTGAAGCTTTCTTT	CSADIMNTEAFF
NA	TRBV5-6	TRBJ1-3	few	TGTGCCAGCAGCATATACAGGGTTGGAAACACCATATATTTT	CASSIYRVGNTIYF
NA	TRBV18	TRBJ1-1	NA	TGTGCCAGCTCACCACTACAGGGAATCGGCACTGAAGCTTTCTTT	CASSPLQGIGTEAFF
NA	TRBV28	TRBJ2-7	few	TGTGCCAGCAGTCCATTCTACGAGCAGTACTTC	CASSPFYEQYF
TRBD2	TRBV9	TRBJ2-3	NA	TGTGCCAGCAGCGTAGCCTCGGGGGGGGATACGCAGTATTTT	CASSVASGGDTQYF
NA	TRBV28	TRBJ1-5	NA	TGTGCCAGCAGTTTATCATCAGGGTCCGCTCAGCCCCAGCATTTT	CASSLSSGSAQPQHF
NA	TRBV21-1	TRBJ1-5	few	TGTGCCAGCAGCGCGGCGTCGGGCCCTACGGAGGAACAGCCCCAGCATTTT	CASSAASGPTEEQPQHF
NA	TRBV7-3	TRBJ2-1	few	TGTGCCAGCAGCTCCCTAGCGAGGTCCGATGAGCAGTTCTTC	CASSSLARSDEQFF
TRBD2	TRBV28	TRBJ2-1	NA	TGTGCCAGCAGCCCAGGGACTAGCGGGAGCAATGAGCAGTTCTTC	CASSPGTSGSNEQFF
TRBD1	TRBV7-9	TRBJ1-2	NA	TGTGCCAGCAGCCCAACACAGACAGGGCTCTATGGCTACACCTTC	CASSPTQTGLYGYTF
TRBD2	TRBV18	TRBJ2-1	NA	TGTGCCAGCTCACCACCGGACGGGAGGGTCTACAATGAGCAGTTCTTC	CASSPPDGRVYNEQFF
TRBD1	TRBV6-5	TRBJ1-1	few	TGTGCCAGCATGATACAGGGGGACCCGGACACTGAAGCTTTCTTT	CASMIQGDPDTEAFF
TRBD2	TRBV30	TRBJ2-3	NA	TGTGCCTGGAGTGTCCAGCGGGGGGGCTGGGCAGATACGCAGTATTTT	CAWSVQRGGWADTQYF
TRBD2	TRBV4-3	TRBJ2-5	NA	TGCGCCAGCAGCACGACACGCGGGACTACACAAGAGACCCAGTACTTC	CASSTTRGTTQETQYF
NA	TRBV7-3	TRBJ1-1	NA	TGTGCCAGCAGCGCGGGGGTTCATTCTGAAGCTTTCTTT	CASSAGVHSEAFF
NA	TRBV28	TRBJ1-1	NA	TGTGCCAGCAGTTTAGGGGGGTTTCGAACATTCGCTGAAGCTTTCTTT	CASSLGGFRTFAEAFF
TRBD1	TRBV9	TRBJ1-6	few	TGTGCCAGCAGCGTAGGGGGACAGGGAAATTCACCCCTCCACTTT	CASSVGGQGNSPLHF
TRBD1	TRBV28	TRBJ2-3	NA	TGTGCCAGCAGTTCGGACAGGGTGGTAGATACGCAGTATTTT	CASSSDRVVDTQYF
TRBD1	TRBV13	TRBJ1-5	NA	TGTGCCAGCAGCCTCAGGGGGATTAGCAATCAGCCCCAGCATTTT	CASSLRGISNQPQHF
TRBD1	TRBV18	TRBJ1-4	NA	TGTGCCAGCTCACCTACGACAGGGGTTTATGAAAAACTGTTTTTT	CASSPTTGVYEKLFF
TRBD1	TRBV15	TRBJ2-3	NA	TGTGCCACCAGCAGAGAAAGGGGGCTCGGCACAGATACGCAGTATTTT	CATSRERGLGTDTQYF
NA	TRBV28	TRBJ1-2	once	TGTGCCAGCAGTTATGACAGGCATTCAGGGTATGGCTACACCTTC	CASSYDRHSGYGYTF
TRBD2	TRBV7-8	TRBJ2-3	NA	TGTGCCAGCAGCCGGGGGCCTAGCGGGACTACAGATACGCAGTATTTT	CASSRGPSGTTDTQYF
TRBD1	TRBV10-2	TRBJ2-5	NA	TGCGCCAGCAGTGGGCCGGGACAGGGATCGGAGACCCAGTACTTC	CASSGPGQGSETQYF
TRBD1	TRBV7-2	TRBJ1-2	NA	TGTGCCAGCAGCTTTACGCCCGGACAGGGGGCGGATGGCTACACCTTC	CASSFTPGQGADGYTF
TRBD1	TRBV7-9	TRBJ1-5	NA	TGTGCCAGCACTTCCGGGACAGCGAACGGGCAGCCCCAGCATTTT	CASTSGTANGQPQHF
NA	TRBV1	TRBJ2-1	NA	TGCACCAGCAGCCAAGAAAGAGCGGGAGACGGGTTCTTC	CTSSQERAGDGFF
NA	TRBV3-1/TRBV3-2	TRBJ2-5	NA	TGTGCCAGCAGTCCGCAGACGGGTGAAGAGACCCAGTACTTC	CASSPQTGEETQYF
NA	TRBV24-1	TRBJ2-3	NA	TGTGCCACCAGTGATGTGGGACAAGCCACAGATACGCAGTATTTT	CATSDVGQATDTQYF
NA	TRBV7-9	TRBJ2-4	NA	TGTGCCAGCAGCTTAATCAAGACTTCCCTAGCCAAAAACATTCAGTACTTC	CASSLIKTSLAKNIQYF
NA	TRBV3-1/TRBV3-2	TRBJ2-3	NA	TGTGCCAGCAGCCAAGGGGGGGTAGATACGCAGTATTTT	CASSQGGVDTQYF
NA	TRBV2	TRBJ1-2	NA	TGTGCCAGCAGTGATGAGCTCAGGTCCCATGGCTACACCTTC	CASSDELRSHGYTF
NA	TRBV3-1/TRBV3-2	TRBJ1-2	NA	TGTGCCAGCAGCCAAGGGGCCTCTTTCGCTGGCTACACCTTC	CASSQGASFAGYTF
NA	TRBV6-5	TRBJ1-2	NA	TGTGCCAGCAGTTACTCGGCGGACTATGGCTACACCTTC	CASSYSADYGYTF
TRBD2	TRBV27	TRBJ2-2	NA	TGTGCCAGCAGTCCGGGGGGGCTTAGGGAGCTGTTTTTT	CASSPGGLRELFF
TRBD2	TRBV3-1/TRBV3-2	TRBJ2-2	few	TGTGCCAGCAGCCAACTGTCGGGGGGGCTTGCCGGGGAGCTGTTTTTT	CASSQLSGGLAGELFF
NA	TRBV28	TRBJ2-7	NA	TGTGCCAGCAGCTCCCCGGGGGAATCAGCCAGCTACGAGCAGTACTTC	CASSSPGESASYEQYF
NA	TRBV5-4	TRBJ2-2	NA	TGTGCCAGCAGGTTAGCGACGAACACCGGGGAGCTGTTTTTT	CASRLATNTGELFF
TRBD1	TRBV18	TRBJ1-5	NA	TGTGCCAGCTCACCACCGGGGACAGCAGGTCAGCCCCAGCATTTT	CASSPPGTAGQPQHF
NA	TRBV27	TRBJ1-6	NA	TGTGCCAGCACGAGACAGTCTAGCTCCTATAATTCACCCCTCCACTTT	CASTRQSSSYNSPLHF
NA	TRBV9	TRBJ1-2	NA	TGTGCCAGCAGCGCGCAGGGGAACTATGGCTACACCTTC	CASSAQGNYGYTF
TRBD1	TRBV9	TRBJ1-2	NA	TGTGCCAGCAGCCTCAGGGACAGCGCAAACTATGGCTACACCTTC	CASSLRDSANYGYTF
NA	TRBV19	TRBJ2-3	once	TGTGCCAGTAGTATAACGAGGGCCACAGATACGCAGTATTTT	CASSITRATDTQYF
NA	TRBV28	TRBJ2-5	NA	TGTGCCAGCAGTTCCGAAAATAAGAGGTTAGCCCAGTACTTC	CASSSENKRLAQYF
TRBD2	TRBV9	TRBJ2-3	once	TGTGCCAGCAGCGTCTCCGCTAGCGGTAGCACAGATACGCAGTATTTT	CASSVSASGSTDTQYF
TRBD2	TRBV5-1	TRBJ2-1	once	TGCGCCAGCAGGGGGACTAGCGGACTAAATGAGCAGTTCTTC	CASRGTSGLNEQFF
TRBD1	TRBV2	TRBJ1-2	NA	TGTGCCAGCAGTAGGGACAGGGAGACTGGCTACACCTTC	CASSRDRETGYTF
TRBD1	TRBV7-3	TRBJ2-5	NA	TGTGCCAGCAGCTTAAAGGGGGCAGAGACCCAGTACTTC	CASSLKGAETQYF
NA	TRBV25-1	TRBJ1-2	few	TGTGCCAGCAGTGAATGGGATACAGGCCTTAACTATGGCTACACCTTC	CASSEWDTGLNYGYTF
TRBD1	TRBV30	TRBJ1-1	NA	TGTGCCTGGAGTTATGGGACAGGGACTTTGAACACTGAAGCTTTCTTT	CAWSYGTGTLNTEAFF
NA	TRBV27	TRBJ1-2	NA	TGTGCCAGCACCCCCGACAGGCTGGCCTATGGCTACACCTTC	CASTPDRLAYGYTF
NA	TRBV28	TRBJ2-3	NA	TGTGCCAGCAGTATCCGGGGTCAGGGGACAGATACGCAGTATTTT	CASSIRGQGTDTQYF
TRBD2	TRBV5-4	TRBJ2-1	NA	TGTGCCAGCAGCCCGCTGGCAGGGAGGGACAATGAGCAGTTCTTC	CASSPLAGRDNEQFF
NA	TRBV5-1	TRBJ1-4	NA	TGCGCCAGCAGCTCTGGGGCAGGCGCTGAAAAACTGTTTTTT	CASSSGAGAEKLFF